The present T cell receptor (beta chain) was sequenced within a study of blood T cell repertoires in COVID-19. Clones were sequenced by immunoSEQ multiplex PCR, and TCRdb holds only the in-frame ones, with some missing. The table has about 50,000 clones, nearly 95% seen once. The CDR3 length is 13 residues. Germline CDR1 MDHEN, CDR2 SYDVKM. The J segment lost 6 bases and the V segment lost 3 bases, leaving 4 bases of the junction unmatched. V usage is TRBV28 and J usage is TRBJ1-2, with TRBD1 matching over 7 bases. Sequenced: peripheral blood. The clonotype was recovered from a man aged 45-60 years with active COVID-19. The CDR3 bases are TGTGCCAGCAGTTTTCAGGGGGAACATGGCTACACCTTC. This codes for CASSFQGEHGYTF.